One T cell receptor (beta chain) is described in this entry. No cognate antigen has been identified for it. The record has no base qualities; no much larger clone is one base away. A distance of 11 bases separates the germline ends of V and J, which lose 1 base and 2 bases respectively. From its cysteine to its phenylalanine, the CDR3 spans 15 amino acids. Only CDR3 DNA is held: 45 bases, read in frame from base 1. The germline V gene yields MGHRA for CDR1 and YSYEKL for CDR2. TCRbeta CDR3 regions were amplified from genomic DNA using the immunoSEQ Assay, a bias-controlled multiplex PCR. The published analysis was carried out like this. Nucleated cell counts per sample were estimated from amplification of reference gene primers within the assay. Sequence reads were collapsed and filtered to measure the absolute abundance of every unique TCRbeta CDR3 rearrangement. For each sample, productive Simpson clonality was calculated as the square root of Simpson's diversity index over productive rearrangements. Held by TCRdb, this immuneACCESS table contains in-frame sequences only and omits some clones. Under half of the omission traces to an unresolved V gene where checked; the cause of the rest is unknown. D and trimming were read from the DNA, whereas the V and J calls and clone size are those reported in that table. The sample contains about 500,000 clones, about 85% of them found a single time. The ten largest clonotypes hold 0.7% of the sample.

This record comes from a study of blood T cell repertoires in COVID-19 (dated by TCRdb to 2018 to 2020). Looking at the study overall: Collaborator samples came from the United States, Italy and Spain and covered acute and convalescent phases of COVID-19. The material from the prospective study consisted of cDNA or gDNA derived from T cells, B-cell-depleted T cells, or PBMCs. The dataset comprised deeply sampled blood TCRbeta repertoires from subjects exposed to, actively infected with, or recovered from COVID-19. The repertoires were released in a freely available public database meant as a resource for research on the immune response to SARS-CoV-2. The samples were drawn from the first 160 participants of the ongoing ImmuneRACE study and from over a thousand subjects provided by 6 global collaborators. A de-identified subject ID, COVID-19 status, age in years and sex were almost always included in the sample metadata. Where HLA class I and class II types were available, the types were taken from metadata supplied by the sample provider, not from assay-based typing.

Here is what the overall study found, with its caveats: The quantity of clinical and demographic metadata differed by source and by participant and was supplied without curation.

Enrolling through a virtual design, the prospective study's participants ranged in age from roughly 18 to 89 years and lived across around 25 United States geographic areas. In the prospective study, cohorts were assigned on the basis of participant-reported clinical history obtained from a screening survey and a study questionnaire. For ImmuneRACE Cohort 3, a participant was defined as recovered based on two consecutive negative NP/OP PCR tests, clearance by a healthcare professional, or resolution of symptoms. Each participant in the prospective study had whole blood, serum and a nasopharyngeal or oropharyngeal swab collected by mobile phlebotomists. Additional blood draws and questionnaires over an approximately 2-month period could optionally be provided by prospective study participants. Before DNA extraction, prospective study blood samples were shipped either frozen or at room temperature.

The source material was PBMCs or T cells enriched from blood (not recorded which). This receptor was identified in a woman aged 18-29 years who had recovered from COVID-19. The chain uses TRBV4-1 and TRBJ2-5; the D gene is possibly TRBD2, with 7 bases matching. In nucleotide form, the sequence is TGCGCCAGCAGCCAAGTGGGGGGGGCTCAAGAGACCCAGTACTTC. The encoded protein is CASSQVGGAQETQYF.